One sample yielded the 2 T cell receptor beta chains listed below, sequenced in a study of yellow fever vaccine responses in identical twins. TCRdb reanalysed the RT-PCR reads using MiXCR and keeps one entry per CDR3 protein. The sample carries some 9,900 distinct CDR3 sequences, less than 90% recorded once. This specimen consisted of T cells from blood (PBMCs), unsorted or a sorted subset (not recorded which), obtained before or after yellow fever vaccination (not recorded which). These receptors all come from a woman between 18 and 29 years old who received the yellow fever vaccine.

This clonotype turned up a few times. This CDR3 reads CATSRYGTGGSSNYGYTF. CDR3 sequence (DNA): TGTGCCACCAGCAGGTATGGGACAGGGGGCTCCTCTAACTATGGCTACACCTTC. This sequence joins TRBV15 and TRBJ1-2, with 12 bases fitting TRBD1. Germline V gives CDR1 LNHNV, CDR2 YYDKDF (reference sequence). This CDR3 has 18 amino acids. The V segment lost 3 bases and the J segment 0 bases; nucleotides outside the gene matches: 8.

Regarding this clonotype: At one end the junction does not follow the germline gene, possibly because of a read error. The V call is TRBV12-3 or TRBV12-4, the J call TRBJ1-5; TRBD1 matches at 10 bases. The CDR3 covers 16 residues. In DNA, the CDR3 is TGTGCCAGCAGTCGACAGGGGGCGATCGGCAATCTGCCCCAGCATTTT. Its protein is CASSRQGAIGNLPQHF.